Listed here are 27 T cell receptor beta chains from one sample, sequenced in a study of blood T cell repertoires in COVID-19. Assay used: immunoSEQ multiplex PCR; TCRdb lists only in-frame clones, some missing. In the table there are roughly 260,000 clones, 91% of which are singletons. Sequenced material: peripheral blood. The receptors originated from a person aged 18 to 35 with COVID-19, enrolled during active disease.

This sequence joins TRBV19 and TRBJ1-5; weak D call: TRBD1 (5 bases). The germline CDR1 and CDR2 sequences are LNHDA and SQIVND (reference sequence). CDR3 length: 16 residues. V was trimmed by 7 bases and J by 7 bases, leaving 23 bases between them. In DNA, the CDR3 is TGTGCCAGTACCTCTCCGAACGGGCAGGGATGGCAGCCCCAGCATTTT. This translates into CASTSPNGQGWQPQHF.

The chain combines TRBV11-1 with TRBJ2-1; a possible D gene is TRBD2 (5 bases). V was clipped by 5 bases and J by 7 bases, with 15 bases between them. The CDR3 is made up of 14 amino acids. Germline V CDR1 and CDR2: SGHAT, FQDESV (reference sequence). The CDR3 DNA sequence: TGTGCCAGCAGCGTGTCGAGGGAGTTAAATGAGCAGTTCTTC. This codes for CASSVSRELNEQFF. The full variable domain, with the rest looked up from reference TRBV11-1 and TRBJ2-1, is EAEVAQSPRYKITEKSQAVAFWCDPISGHATLYWYRQILGQGPELLVQFQDESVVDDSQLPKDRFSAERLKGVDSTLKIQPAELGDSAMYLCASSVSRELNEQFFGPGTRLTVL.

V usage is TRBV9 and J usage is TRBJ2-1, with 14 bases matching TRBD2. The trim removed 4 bases at V and 9 bases at J, leaving 9 bases unmatched. Germline assignment: CDR1 SGDLS and CDR2 YYNGEE. There are 16 residues in the CDR3. The CDR3 DNA is TGTGCCAGCAGCCCCTCCGGGACTAGCGGGAGTCTTGAGCAGTTCTTC. This codes for CASSPSGTSGSLEQFF.

This chain joins TRBV5-4 and TRBJ1-6; 7 positions agree with TRBD1. This CDR3 comprises 16 residues. Trimming at V came to 4 bases and at J to 0 bases, leaving 4 bases not matched to a gene. Germline V lookup: CDR1 SGHNT, CDR2 YYREEE (reference sequence). The CDR3: CASSQDRSSYNSPLHF. The CDR3 region has the DNA TGTGCCAGCAGCCAGGACAGGAGCTCCTATAATTCACCCCTCCACTTT.

Concerning this clone: Distinct nucleotide sequences in the sample also encode this CDR3. The chain couples TRBV7-9 to TRBJ2-5, with unresolved D. Germline CDR1 and CDR2: SEHNR and FQNEAQ (reference sequence). This CDR3 region has 12 residues. V dropped 5 bases and J dropped 5 bases, with 9 bases sitting between them. CDR3 nucleotides: TGTGCCAGCAGCCCACCTCAGGAGACCCAGTACTTC. It is translated as CASSPPQETQYF.

The rearrangement links TRBV27 to TRBJ2-7; 13 bases match TRBD2. V trimming: 5 bases; J trimming: 7 bases; junction bases outside the gene matches: 8. Germline assignment: CDR1 MNHEY and CDR2 SMNVEV (reference sequence). The CDR3 runs to 15 residues. Written as DNA, the CDR3 is TGTGCCAGCAGTGCACTAGCGGGAGGGATGAGGGAGCAGTACTTC. Encoded protein: CASSALAGGMREQYF.

This chain joins TRBV5-1 and TRBJ2-3, with TRBD2 matching over 7 bases. The CDR3 covers 15 residues. The J segment lost 2 bases and the V segment lost 0 bases, leaving 3 bases of the junction unmatched. From germline, CDR1 is SGHRS and CDR2 YFSETQ. This CDR3 is CASSLEQRDTDTQYF. The CDR3, as DNA: TGCGCCAGCAGCTTGGAGCAGCGGGACACAGATACGCAGTATTTT.

V is TRBV6-5 and J is TRBJ2-6; D unclear. CDR3 size: 14 residues. Germline values: CDR1 MNHEY, CDR2 SVGAGI. The germline V and J ends were trimmed by 1 base and 13 bases, with 14 bases remaining between them. The CDR3 bases are TGTGCCAGCAGTTACTATCTAGGTAGCAATGTCCTGACTTTC. This translates into CASSYYLGSNVLTF.

The chain combines TRBV9 with TRBJ2-7, with 8 nucleotides matching TRBD2. The CDR3 extends over 16 amino acids. The V gene end was trimmed by 0 bases and the J gene end by 2 bases; junction bases not matched to a gene: 7. CDR1 and CDR2 from the germline V gene are SGDLS and YYNGEE. CDR3 sequence (DNA): TGTGCCAGCAGCGTAGAGGCACTAGCGGAGACCTACGAGCAGTACTTC. It is translated as CASSVEALAETYEQYF.

In its sample, this clone was seen once. The chain recombines TRBV24-1 with TRBJ1-2; D unclear. The germline CDR1 and CDR2 sequences are KGHDR and SFDVKD. The CDR3 is 14 residues long. V was shortened by 2 bases and J by 6 bases, with 12 bases between the two germline ends. In DNA, the CDR3 is TGTGCCACCAGTGATTCTGGTCGCGGGCATGGCTACACCTTC. Its translation: CATSDSGRGHGYTF.

The J gene is TRBJ1-1, the V gene TRBV4-3, with D possibly TRBD1 on 5 matching bases. This CDR3 region has 16 residues. Trimming took 4 bases from V and 2 from J, leaving 17 bases between them. Germline V gene data show CDR1 as LGHNA and CDR2 as YSLEER. The CDR3 nucleotides read TGCGCCAGCAGCCCCCATAGCGGGGCTTTTAACACTGAAGCTTTCTTT. It specifies CASSPHSGAFNTEAFF.

V and J are TRBV7-2 and TRBJ2-3, with 11 positions matching TRBD2. The germline CDR1 and CDR2 sequences are SGHTA and FQGNSA. This CDR3 comprises 16 residues. The junction had 4 bases not matched to a gene; V was cut back by 5 bases and J by 0 bases. In DNA, the CDR3 is TGTGCCAGCAGCCCCCGGACTAGCGGGAGCACAGATACGCAGTATTTT. Its protein is CASSPRTSGSTDTQYF.

The gene calls are TRBV18 and TRBJ2-3, with 8 bases aligning to TRBD2. The CDR3 is 16 residues long. J lost 4 bases, V lost 3 bases, and 9 bases had no gene match. The germline CDR1 and CDR2 sequences are KGHSH and LQKENI. Here the CDR3 reads CASSPIGLAVADTQYF. Written as DNA, the CDR3 is TGTGCCAGCTCACCCATTGGACTAGCTGTCGCAGATACGCAGTATTTT.

This chain links TRBV4-2 with TRBJ2-6; the match to TRBD1 covers 9 bases. V shed 4 bases and J 0 bases; nucleotides not matched to a gene: 13. The CDR3 is 20 amino acids. CDR1 is LGHNA, CDR2 YNFKEQ, per germline. The CDR3 nucleotides are TGTGCCAGCAGCCTAGCGGTTGTGGGACAGGGAAGCTCTGGGGCCAACGTCCTGACTTTC. Its protein product is CASSLAVVGQGSSGANVLTF.

The V call is TRBV19, the J call TRBJ1-5, with 7 bases aligning to TRBD1. Looked up from germline, CDR1 is LNHDA and CDR2 is SQIVND (reference sequence). J lost 0 bases, V lost 6 bases, and 8 bases had no gene match. The length of the CDR3 is 16 residues. The DNA for the CDR3 is TGTGCCAGTAGACACGGGACAGCGAATAGCAATCAGCCCCAGCATTTT. Amino acids: CASRHGTANSNQPQHF.

The chain employs TRBV9 and TRBJ2-1, with 10 bases fitting TRBD2. CDR3 length equals 16 residues. After removal of 3 bases from V and 6 bases from J, the junction contained 9 bases not matched to a gene. Germline CDR1 and CDR2: SGDLS and YYNGEE. CDR3 coding DNA: TGTGCCAGCAGCGAACTAACTAGCGGGACCGCCAATGAGCAGTTCTTC. Translating gives CASSELTSGTANEQFF. Variable domain in full (rest from reference TRBV9 and TRBJ2-1): DSGVTQTPKHLITATGQRVTLRCSPRSGDLSVYWYQQSLDQGLQFLIQYYNGEERAKGNILERFSAQQFPDLHSELNLSSLELGDSALYFCASSELTSGTANEQFFGPGTRLTVL.

V gene TRBV3-1 (or the pseudogene TRBV3-2) combines with J gene TRBJ2-1; unclear D gene. The CDR3 totals 13 residues. CDR1 and CDR2 from the germline V gene are LGHDT and YNNKEL (reference sequence). Trimming took off 2 bases at V and 5 bases at J, with 7 bases between the two ends. The CDR3 region is CASSQPLDNEQFF. The DNA of the CDR3 is TGTGCCAGCAGCCAACCCTTAGACAATGAGCAGTTCTTC.

V gene TRBV4-3 combines with J gene TRBJ2-2; 7 bases align to TRBD1. Looked up from germline, CDR1 is LGHNA and CDR2 is YSLEER. With V trimmed by 0 bases and J by 5 bases, 3 bases remained unmatched. The CDR3 sequence is 15 residues long. The CDR3 DNA follows: TGCGCCAGCAGCCAAGAAGGCAGGGGGACCGGGGAGCTGTTTTTT. Protein: CASSQEGRGTGELFF.

This clone appeared a single time. J is TRBJ2-7 and V is TRBV5-4; weak D call: TRBD2 (7 bases). This CDR3 has 19 amino acids. Germline CDR1 is SGHNT and CDR2 is YYREEE (reference sequence). V dropped 2 bases and J dropped 0 bases, with 24 bases sitting between them. Written as DNA, the CDR3 is TGTGCCAGCAGCTTCCGTCTTGGTGCGGGGGCCCGCAGCTCCTACGAGCAGTACTTC. It translates to CASSFRLGAGARSSYEQYF.

V gene TRBV20-1 combines with J gene TRBJ1-6; possible D gene TRBD1, 5 bases. The V end lost 3 bases, the J end lost 9 bases, and 15 bases lay between the germline ends. In germline, CDR1 is DFQATT, CDR2 SNEGSKA (reference sequence). The CDR3 length is 14 residues. The chain's CDR3 is CSASSDRDSSPLHF. The DNA for the CDR3 is TGCAGTGCTAGTTCCGATCGCGACAGTTCACCCCTCCACTTT.

CDR3 bases: TGTGCCAGCAGTACCGGCGGCAATGAGCAGTTCTTC. This gives the protein CASSTGGNEQFF. J is TRBJ2-1 and V is TRBV27; D is unresolved. Trimming took off 5 bases at V and 6 bases at J, with 8 bases between the two ends. The CDR3 is 12 amino acids. Germline values: CDR1 MNHEY, CDR2 SMNVEV (reference sequence).

The chain couples TRBV27 to TRBJ2-1; TRBD2 might be the D (7 bases). The CDR3 length is 15 residues. The germline gives CDR1 MNHEY, CDR2 SMNVEV (reference sequence). V shed 5 bases and J shed 6 bases, with 17 bases lying between them. CDR3 in amino acids: CASSPSAGQSNEQFF. The CDR3 DNA is TGTGCCAGCAGTCCATCAGCGGGACAATCCAATGAGCAGTTCTTC.

This clone occurred once. The chain has TRBV25-1 and TRBJ2-3, with D perhaps matching TRBD2 (6 bases). The V end lost 5 bases, the J end lost 1 base, and 7 bases lay between the germline ends. This CDR3 region has 13 residues. The germline CDR1 and CDR2 sequences are MGHDK and SYGVNS. Here the CDR3 reads CASSTGGTDTQYF. The CDR3 DNA follows: TGTGCCAGCAGTACGGGAGGCACAGATACGCAGTATTTT.

The rearrangement links TRBV27 to TRBJ2-5, with D maybe TRBD2 (5 bases). V lost 3 bases and J 7 bases, leaving 15 bases between the germline ends. This CDR3 spans 14 amino acids. CDR1 is MNHEY, CDR2 SMNVEV, per germline (reference sequence). The CDR3 nucleotides are TGTGCCAGCAGTTTTACAAGAGTAGAGGGGACCCAGTACTTC. Residues: CASSFTRVEGTQYF.

The chain links TRBV6-6 to TRBJ2-7; the match to TRBD1 covers 9 bases. J lost 5 bases, V lost 5 bases, and 7 bases had no gene match. The CDR3 totals 14 residues. The germline CDR1 and CDR2 sequences are MNHNY and SVGAGI (reference sequence). For the CDR3, the DNA is TGTGCCAGCAGTACCATCCGGGACAGGGACGAGCAGTACTTC. The encoded protein is CASSTIRDRDEQYF.

The chain carries TRBV9 and TRBJ2-5, with TRBD1 matching 10 bases. V shed 3 bases and J 4 bases; nucleotides not matched to a gene: 6. CDR1 and CDR2 from the germline V gene are SGDLS and YYNGEE. The CDR3 runs 15 residues. The CDR3 sequence is CASSGGQGGRETQYF. The CDR3 region has the DNA TGTGCCAGCAGCGGCGGACAGGGGGGTAGAGAGACCCAGTACTTC.

V is TRBV9 and J is TRBJ2-1; perhaps TRBD2 as D (5 bases). The V end lost 3 bases, the J end lost 8 bases, and 9 bases lay between the germline ends. CDR3 size: 12 residues. Per germline, CDR1 SGDLS and CDR2 YYNGEE. The CDR3 loop is CASSDRADEQFF. The CDR3 DNA follows: TGTGCCAGCAGCGACCGAGCGGATGAGCAGTTCTTC. The full variable domain, its missing parts supplied by reference TRBV9 and TRBJ2-1, is DSGVTQTPKHLITATGQRVTLRCSPRSGDLSVYWYQQSLDQGLQFLIQYYNGEERAKGNILERFSAQQFPDLHSELNLSSLELGDSALYFCASSDRADEQFFGPGTRLTVL.